The TCR beta chain under discussion was sequenced for a study of identical twins. CDR3 length equals 16 residues. Germline V gene sequence: CDR1 KGHDR, CDR2 SFDVKD. Unmatched junction bases numbered 7, after V lost 4 bases and J lost 5 bases. Using its own MiXCR run on the 5' RACE reads, TCRdb lists one record per CDR3 protein. The profile shows 450,000 or so distinct CDR3 sequences, 14% of them singletons. The same sample was also used in a study of yellow fever vaccine responses in identical twins.

The chain links TRBV24-1 to TRBJ2-2, with 9 bases matching TRBD1. Material for sequencing was CD4+ T cells sorted from blood. The receptor's source is a young woman in good health. CDR3 nucleotide sequence: TGTGCCACCAGTGACACGACAGGGACAGGGACCGGGGAGCTGTTTTTT. This gives the protein CATSDTTGTGTGELFF.